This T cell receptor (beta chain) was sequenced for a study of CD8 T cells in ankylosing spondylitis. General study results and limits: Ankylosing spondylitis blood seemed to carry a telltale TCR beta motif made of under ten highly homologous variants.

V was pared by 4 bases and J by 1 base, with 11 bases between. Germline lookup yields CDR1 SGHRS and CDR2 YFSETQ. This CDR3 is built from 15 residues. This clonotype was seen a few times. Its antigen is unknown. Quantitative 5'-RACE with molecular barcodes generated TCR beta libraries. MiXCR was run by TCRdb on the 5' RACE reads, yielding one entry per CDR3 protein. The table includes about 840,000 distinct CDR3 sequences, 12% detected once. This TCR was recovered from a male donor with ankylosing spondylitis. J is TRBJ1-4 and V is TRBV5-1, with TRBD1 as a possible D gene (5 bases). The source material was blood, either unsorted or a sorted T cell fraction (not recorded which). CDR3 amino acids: CASSANRRTNEKLFF. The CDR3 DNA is TGCGCCAGCAGCGCGAACAGGCGAACTAATGAAAAACTGTTTTTT.